Here is one T cell receptor beta chain with its context. Its antigen remains unknown. Germline-derived CDR1 and CDR2 are SNHLY and FYNNEI. V shed 3 bases and J shed 3 bases, with 11 bases lying between them. The CDR3 covers 14 residues. The sample comes from a study of CD8+ T cells in alopecia areata. The overall study: Oral tofacitinib, 5 to 10 mg twice daily, was given in an open-label trial.

Extracted RNA was reverse transcribed, and the resulting cDNA served as sequencing template. TCRdb's table, derived via immunoSEQ multiplex PCR, lists solely in-frame clones and lacks some. The data show approximately 160,000 clones, about 60% seen once. Treatment denoted: oral pan-JAK inhibitor, 5-10 mg twice daily. From alopecia areata patients, lesional scalp punch biopsies and peripheral blood were collected. Study-wide results and caveats: It was observed that many expanded lesional clones persisted in scalp and blood during tofacitinib.

The TCR comes from a human donor with alopecia areata. The chain employs TRBV2 and TRBJ1-1; no clear D gene. The input for sequencing was CD4+ T cells sorted from blood, taken at week 24, from a patient treated with tofacitinib. The CDR3 protein is CASSDSSIYTEAFF. The CDR3 DNA reads as TGTGCCAGCAGTGATAGCTCGATTTACACTGAAGCTTTCTTT.